Sequencing of this T cell receptor beta chain was carried out in a study of T cells in Graves' hyperthyroidism and ophthalmopathy. General study results and limits: Researchers found most expanded thyroid clonotypes above 0.001 in blood as well.

Diagnosis of hyperthyroidism was new in patients aged 18 to 65, and its duration was under 2 months. Based on clinical symptoms, serum thyroxine and TRAb, thyroid ultrasound and orbital computed tomography, diagnoses were reached. Amplification targeted TCR beta CDR3 regions from RNA transcripts. The HTBI primer set was used in a first-round RT-PCR of the TCR CDR3. MiXCR, run by TCRdb on the multiplex PCR reads, gives a single entry per CDR3 protein. The table lists a few hundred thousand distinct CDR3 sequences, approximately 19% of them singletons, with around 4% in the top ten. Germline V gene lookup returns CDR1 LNHNV and CDR2 YYDKDF (reference sequence). The CDR3 loop spans 15 amino acids. Trimming cost V 1 base and J 6 bases; bases outside gene matches: 4. To note about this clonotype: The target antigen is unknown.

V gene TRBV15 combines with J gene TRBJ1-5, with 9 bases fitting TRBD1. The receptor was derived from a woman aged 18 to 35 with Graves' hyperthyroidism. The sequenced sample consisted of blood. The CDR3 here is CATSRVGQGFQPQHF. CDR3 in DNA: TGTGCCACCAGCAGAGTCGGACAGGGGTTTCAGCCCCAGCATTTT.